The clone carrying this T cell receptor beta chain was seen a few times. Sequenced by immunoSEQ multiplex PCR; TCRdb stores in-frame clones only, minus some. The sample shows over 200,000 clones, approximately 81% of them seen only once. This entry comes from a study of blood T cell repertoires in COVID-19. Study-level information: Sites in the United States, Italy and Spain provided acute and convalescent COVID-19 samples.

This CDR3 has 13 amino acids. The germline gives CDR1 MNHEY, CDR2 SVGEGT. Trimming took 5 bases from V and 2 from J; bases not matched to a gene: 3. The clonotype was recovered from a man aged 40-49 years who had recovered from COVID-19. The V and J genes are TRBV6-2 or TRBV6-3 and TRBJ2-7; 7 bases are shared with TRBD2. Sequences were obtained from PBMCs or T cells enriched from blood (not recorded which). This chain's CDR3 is CASSGTTTYEQYF. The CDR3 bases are TGTGCCAGCAGTGGGACTACCACCTACGAGCAGTACTTC.